A selection of T cell receptor beta chains follows, all from one sample in a study of cytomegalovirus exposure and HLA in healthy donors. Sequencing was performed with immunoSEQ multiplex PCR; in TCRdb, only in-frame clones are kept and a portion is missing. The table has approximately 140,000 clones, 81% seen once. Sequencing input: PBMCs. The receptors originated from a woman between 40 and 50 years old in good health and CMV-seropositive. CDR3s include the opening cysteine and the closing phenylalanine or tryptophan. Fields, in order: clone size, J gene, D gene, V gene, CDR3 DNA, CDR3 protein. The D gene is left open where the match is weak. Clone size is not always given. Where it is, it says once, few, many or a class for expanded clones.

clone_size: NA
j_call: TRBJ2-3
d_call: TRBD1
v_call: TRBV9
cdr3_nt: TGTGCCAGCAGCGTAGGCACAGGGGGAACCCCAGATACGCAGTATTTT
cdr3_aa: CASSVGTGGTPDTQYF

clone_size: NA
j_call: TRBJ2-7
d_call: TRBD1
v_call: TRBV5-8
cdr3_nt: TGTGCCAGCAGCGCCTCCGGGACAGGGCTCTACGAGCAGTACTTC
cdr3_aa: CASSASGTGLYEQYF

clone_size: NA
j_call: TRBJ1-1
d_call: NA
v_call: TRBV6-1
cdr3_nt: TGTGCCAGCACCACTTGGAACACTGAAGCTTTCTTT
cdr3_aa: CASTTWNTEAFF

clone_size: NA
j_call: TRBJ1-2
d_call: TRBD1
v_call: TRBV20-1
cdr3_nt: TGCAGTGCAGGGACAGGGGGTAGCTACACCTTC
cdr3_aa: CSAGTGGSYTF

clone_size: NA
j_call: TRBJ2-1
d_call: NA
v_call: TRBV19
cdr3_nt: TGTGCCAGTAGTATAGGGGTTGGGCCCTACAATGAGCAGTTCTTC
cdr3_aa: CASSIGVGPYNEQFF

clone_size: NA
j_call: TRBJ1-1
d_call: NA
v_call: TRBV9
cdr3_nt: TGTGCCAGCAGCGTAGGGGGCGGGGTAGCGTCGGACACTGAAGCTTTCTTT
cdr3_aa: CASSVGGGVASDTEAFF

clone_size: NA
j_call: TRBJ2-4
d_call: NA
v_call: TRBV29-1
cdr3_nt: TGCAGCGCTGGCCTCTCGGGGGTTAACATTCAGTACTTC
cdr3_aa: CSAGLSGVNIQYF

clone_size: NA
j_call: TRBJ1-2
d_call: NA
v_call: TRBV19
cdr3_nt: TGTGCCAGTAGTACACAATCTCAGGGAAACTATGGCTACACCTTC
cdr3_aa: CASSTQSQGNYGYTF

clone_size: NA
j_call: TRBJ2-1
d_call: TRBD2
v_call: TRBV4-3
cdr3_nt: TGCGCCAGCAGCCAAGGGCTCGCTAGCGGGAGTTTATCTGAGCAGTTCTTC
cdr3_aa: CASSQGLASGSLSEQFF

clone_size: NA
j_call: TRBJ2-1
d_call: TRBD2
v_call: TRBV27
cdr3_nt: TGTGCCAGCAGTTTAGCGGGGGGGCCCAATGAGCAGTTCTTC
cdr3_aa: CASSLAGGPNEQFF

clone_size: NA
j_call: TRBJ2-7
d_call: NA
v_call: TRBV5-6
cdr3_nt: TGTGCCAGCAGCTTGCAGGGGCGATGGTACGAGCAGTACTTC
cdr3_aa: CASSLQGRWYEQYF

clone_size: NA
j_call: TRBJ2-1
d_call: TRBD2
v_call: TRBV15
cdr3_nt: TGTGCCACCGCGCGGCGGGGGAGCTCCTACAATGAGCAGTTCTTC
cdr3_aa: CATARRGSSYNEQFF

clone_size: NA
j_call: TRBJ1-1
d_call: TRBD1
v_call: TRBV7-2
cdr3_nt: TGTGCCAGCAGCTTGCAGGGGGCAGCCGCCACTGAAGCTTTCTTT
cdr3_aa: CASSLQGAAATEAFF

clone_size: NA
j_call: TRBJ2-5
d_call: TRBD1
v_call: TRBV4-3
cdr3_nt: TGCGCCAGCAGCCAAGGTCGAAGGACAGGGTACTACCCTAAAGAGACCCAGTACTTC
cdr3_aa: CASSQGRRTGYYPKETQYF

clone_size: NA
j_call: TRBJ1-1
d_call: NA
v_call: TRBV5-1
cdr3_nt: TGCGCCAGCGCACAGGGATTCCACACTGAAGCTTTCTTT
cdr3_aa: CASAQGFHTEAFF

clone_size: NA
j_call: TRBJ1-1
d_call: NA
v_call: TRBV6-6
cdr3_nt: TGTGCCAGCAGTTTAGAACGGGGGAACACTGAAGCTTTCTTT
cdr3_aa: CASSLERGNTEAFF

clone_size: NA
j_call: TRBJ1-5
d_call: TRBD1
v_call: TRBV7-2
cdr3_nt: TGTGCCAGCAGCTTCGGGACAGGGACAGGCAATCAGCCCCAGCATTTT
cdr3_aa: CASSFGTGTGNQPQHF

clone_size: NA
j_call: TRBJ2-1
d_call: TRBD2
v_call: TRBV5-1
cdr3_nt: TGCGCCAGCAGCTTTTTAGCGGGATCCTACAATGAGCAGTTCTTC
cdr3_aa: CASSFLAGSYNEQFF

clone_size: NA
j_call: TRBJ2-5
d_call: TRBD1
v_call: TRBV5-1
cdr3_nt: TGCGCCAGCAGCTTGGGGACAGGTCTAGGGGAGACCCAGTACTTC
cdr3_aa: CASSLGTGLGETQYF

clone_size: NA
j_call: TRBJ1-2
d_call: TRBD1
v_call: TRBV6-5
cdr3_nt: TGTGCCAGCAGTTACCAACCAATCGACAGGGATTATGGCTACACCTTC
cdr3_aa: CASSYQPIDRDYGYTF

clone_size: NA
j_call: TRBJ1-2
d_call: NA
v_call: TRBV28
cdr3_nt: TGTGCCAGCAGTTCCAACTCGGACTATGGCTACACCTTC
cdr3_aa: CASSSNSDYGYTF

clone_size: NA
j_call: TRBJ2-5
d_call: TRBD2
v_call: TRBV28
cdr3_nt: TGTGCCAGCAGCACCCGGACTAGCGCTCAAGAGACCCAGTACTTC
cdr3_aa: CASSTRTSAQETQYF

clone_size: NA
j_call: TRBJ2-1
d_call: NA
v_call: TRBV4-2
cdr3_nt: TGTGCCAGCAGCCGTAGCAGGGGGGCGAGACGCTACAATGAGCAGTTCTTC
cdr3_aa: CASSRSRGARRYNEQFF

clone_size: NA
j_call: TRBJ1-1
d_call: NA
v_call: TRBV6-5
cdr3_nt: TGTGCCAGCAGCCCCCTCCGGGGGTCTGAAGCTTTCTTT
cdr3_aa: CASSPLRGSEAFF

clone_size: NA
j_call: TRBJ1-4
d_call: NA
v_call: TRBV25-1
cdr3_nt: TGTGCCATTGGGACTTCGGCCGAAAAACTGTTTTTT
cdr3_aa: CAIGTSAEKLFF

clone_size: NA
j_call: TRBJ2-7
d_call: NA
v_call: TRBV28
cdr3_nt: TGTGCCAGCAGTCCACCCCCGCAGGGGTGGTCCTACGAGCAGTACTTC
cdr3_aa: CASSPPPQGWSYEQYF

clone_size: once
j_call: TRBJ2-2
d_call: TRBD2
v_call: TRBV7-2
cdr3_nt: TGTGCCAGCAGCACACGGACTAGCGGGACGATGAACACCGGGGAGCTGTTTTTT
cdr3_aa: CASSTRTSGTMNTGELFF

clone_size: NA
j_call: TRBJ1-3
d_call: TRBD1
v_call: TRBV9
cdr3_nt: TGTGCCAGCAGCCCTCCACAGGGGTCTGGAAACACCATATATTTT
cdr3_aa: CASSPPQGSGNTIYF

clone_size: NA
j_call: TRBJ1-1
d_call: TRBD1
v_call: TRBV10-3
cdr3_nt: TGTGCCATCAGTGAGAGTGTTAGGGGGCGATCTGAAGCTTTCTTT
cdr3_aa: CAISESVRGRSEAFF

clone_size: NA
j_call: TRBJ2-1
d_call: TRBD2
v_call: TRBV7-2
cdr3_nt: TGTGCCAGCAGCTTAGCGGGGGTAGCGGGGGGTCGTTACAATGAGCAGTTCTTC
cdr3_aa: CASSLAGVAGGRYNEQFF

clone_size: NA
j_call: TRBJ1-1
d_call: NA
v_call: TRBV28
cdr3_nt: TGTGCCAGCACTCCTAGGCAGGGGATCACTGAAGCTTTCTTT
cdr3_aa: CASTPRQGITEAFF

clone_size: NA
j_call: TRBJ2-5
d_call: TRBD1
v_call: TRBV7-6
cdr3_nt: TGTGCCAGCAGCTTAGGCGGCGGACAGGGGGAGACCCAGTACTTC
cdr3_aa: CASSLGGGQGETQYF

clone_size: once
j_call: TRBJ2-7
d_call: NA
v_call: TRBV2
cdr3_nt: TGTGCCAGCATCGGGAGTTACTACGAGCAGTACTTC
cdr3_aa: CASIGSYYEQYF

clone_size: NA
j_call: TRBJ2-7
d_call: TRBD1
v_call: TRBV11-2
cdr3_nt: TGTGCCAGCAGCTCCACTCCCGGGACAGGGGGCGAGCAGTACTTC
cdr3_aa: CASSSTPGTGGEQYF

clone_size: NA
j_call: TRBJ2-5
d_call: NA
v_call: TRBV19
cdr3_nt: TGTGCCAGTAGTGGTACGGGCGGAGGGCAAGAGACCCAGTACTTC
cdr3_aa: CASSGTGGGQETQYF

clone_size: NA
j_call: TRBJ1-3
d_call: NA
v_call: TRBV7-6
cdr3_nt: TGTGCCAGCAGCCAATGGGGGCAGCTGCCGTCTGGAAACACCATATATTTT
cdr3_aa: CASSQWGQLPSGNTIYF

clone_size: NA
j_call: TRBJ2-7
d_call: NA
v_call: TRBV19
cdr3_nt: TGTGCCAGTAGACGAAGGGACTTCCCCTACGAGCAGTACTTC
cdr3_aa: CASRRRDFPYEQYF

clone_size: NA
j_call: TRBJ2-3
d_call: NA
v_call: TRBV6-1
cdr3_nt: TGTGCCAGCAGTGAAGGGGGAGGACAGGCGATCACAGATACGCAGTATTTT
cdr3_aa: CASSEGGGQAITDTQYF

clone_size: few
j_call: TRBJ2-7
d_call: NA
v_call: TRBV29-1
cdr3_nt: TGCAGCGTCGAGGCAGTGGAGGGTGCAGGCTACGAGCAGTACTTC
cdr3_aa: CSVEAVEGAGYEQYF

clone_size: NA
j_call: TRBJ2-1
d_call: TRBD2
v_call: TRBV4-1
cdr3_nt: TGCGCCAGCAGCATGGCGGCGGGGGGTAGCTCCTACAATGAGCAGTTCTTC
cdr3_aa: CASSMAAGGSSYNEQFF

clone_size: few
j_call: TRBJ1-4
d_call: TRBD1
v_call: TRBV2
cdr3_nt: TGTGCCAGCAGGGAGACAGGGGCTAATGAAAAACTGTTTTTT
cdr3_aa: CASRETGANEKLFF